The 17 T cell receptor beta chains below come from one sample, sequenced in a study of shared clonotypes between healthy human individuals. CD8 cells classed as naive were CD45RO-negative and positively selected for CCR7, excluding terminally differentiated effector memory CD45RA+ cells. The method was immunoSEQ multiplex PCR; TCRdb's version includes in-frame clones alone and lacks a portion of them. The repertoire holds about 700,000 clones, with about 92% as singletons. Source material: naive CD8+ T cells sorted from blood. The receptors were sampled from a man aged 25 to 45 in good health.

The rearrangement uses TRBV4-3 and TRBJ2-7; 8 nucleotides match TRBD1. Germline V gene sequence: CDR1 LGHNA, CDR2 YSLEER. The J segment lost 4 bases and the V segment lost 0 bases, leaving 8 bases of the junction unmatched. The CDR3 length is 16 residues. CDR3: CASSQEADRAGYEQYF. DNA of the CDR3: TGCGCCAGCAGCCAAGAAGCGGACAGGGCCGGGTACGAGCAGTACTTC.

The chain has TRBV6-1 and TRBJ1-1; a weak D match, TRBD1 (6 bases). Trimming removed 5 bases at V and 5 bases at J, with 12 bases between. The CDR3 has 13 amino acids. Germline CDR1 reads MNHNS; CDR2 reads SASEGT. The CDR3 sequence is CASSPNRATEAFF. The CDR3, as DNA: TGTGCCAGCAGTCCCAACAGGGCTACTGAAGCTTTCTTT.

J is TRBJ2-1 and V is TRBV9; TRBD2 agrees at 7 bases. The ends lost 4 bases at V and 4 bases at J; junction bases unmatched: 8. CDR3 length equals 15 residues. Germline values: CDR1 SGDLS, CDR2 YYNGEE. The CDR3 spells CASSISTSEYNEQFF. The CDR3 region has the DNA TGTGCCAGCAGCATCAGCACTAGCGAGTACAATGAGCAGTTCTTC. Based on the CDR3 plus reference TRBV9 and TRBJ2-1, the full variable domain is DSGVTQTPKHLITATGQRVTLRCSPRSGDLSVYWYQQSLDQGLQFLIQYYNGEERAKGNILERFSAQQFPDLHSELNLSSLELGDSALYFCASSISTSEYNEQFFGPGTRLTVL.

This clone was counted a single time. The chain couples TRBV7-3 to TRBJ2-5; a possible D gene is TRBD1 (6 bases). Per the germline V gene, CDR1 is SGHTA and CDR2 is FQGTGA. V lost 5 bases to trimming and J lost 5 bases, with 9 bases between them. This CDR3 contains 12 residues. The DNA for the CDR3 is TGTGCCAGCAGCCCTACAGGGGAGACCCAGTACTTC. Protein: CASSPTGETQYF.

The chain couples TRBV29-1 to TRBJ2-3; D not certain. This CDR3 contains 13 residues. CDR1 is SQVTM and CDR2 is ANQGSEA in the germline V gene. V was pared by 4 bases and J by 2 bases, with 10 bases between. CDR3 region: CSVVGVDTDTQYF. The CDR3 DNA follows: TGCAGCGTTGTCGGCGTGGACACAGATACGCAGTATTTT.

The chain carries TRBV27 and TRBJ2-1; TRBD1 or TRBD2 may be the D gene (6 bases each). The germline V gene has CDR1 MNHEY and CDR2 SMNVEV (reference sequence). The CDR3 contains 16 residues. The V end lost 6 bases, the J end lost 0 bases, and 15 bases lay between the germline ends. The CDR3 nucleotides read TGTGCCAGCAGCTGGATGGGGGGCGCCTCCTACAATGAGCAGTTCTTC. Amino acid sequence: CASSWMGGASYNEQFF.

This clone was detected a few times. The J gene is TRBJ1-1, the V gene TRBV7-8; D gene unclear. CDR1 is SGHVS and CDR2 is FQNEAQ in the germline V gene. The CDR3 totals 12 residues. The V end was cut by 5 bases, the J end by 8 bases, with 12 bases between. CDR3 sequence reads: CASSLDGREAFF. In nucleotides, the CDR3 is TGTGCCAGCAGCCTTGACGGGAGAGAAGCTTTCTTT. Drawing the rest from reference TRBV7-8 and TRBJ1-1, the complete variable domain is GAGVSQSPRYKVAKRGQDVALRCDPISGHVSLFWYQQALGQGPEFLTYFQNEAQLDKSGLPSDRFFAERPEGSVSTLKIQRTQQEDSAVYLCASSLDGREAFFGQGTRLTVV.

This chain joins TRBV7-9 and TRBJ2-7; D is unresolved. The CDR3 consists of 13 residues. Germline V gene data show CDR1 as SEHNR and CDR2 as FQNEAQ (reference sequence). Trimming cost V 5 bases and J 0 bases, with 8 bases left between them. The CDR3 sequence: CASSGYSSYEQYF. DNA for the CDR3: TGTGCCAGCAGCGGTTACAGCTCCTACGAGCAGTACTTC.

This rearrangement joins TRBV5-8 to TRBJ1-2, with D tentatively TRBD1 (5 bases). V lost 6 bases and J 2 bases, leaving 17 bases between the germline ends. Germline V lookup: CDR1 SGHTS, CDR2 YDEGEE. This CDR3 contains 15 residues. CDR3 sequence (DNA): TGTGCCAGCAACCCCGGATTCCGGGGGAACTATGGCTACACCTTC. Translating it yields CASNPGFRGNYGYTF.

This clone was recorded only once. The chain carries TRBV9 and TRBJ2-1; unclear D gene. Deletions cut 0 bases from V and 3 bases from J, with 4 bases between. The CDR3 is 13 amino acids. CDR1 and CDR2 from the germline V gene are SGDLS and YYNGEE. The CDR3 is CASSVENYNEQFF. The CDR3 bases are TGTGCCAGCAGCGTAGAGAACTACAATGAGCAGTTCTTC.

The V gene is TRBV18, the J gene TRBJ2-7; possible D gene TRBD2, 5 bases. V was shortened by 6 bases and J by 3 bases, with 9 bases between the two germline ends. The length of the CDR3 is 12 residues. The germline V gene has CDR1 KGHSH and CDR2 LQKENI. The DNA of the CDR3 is TGTGCCAGCTCCCTCCGGGACTACGAGCAGTACTTC. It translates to CASSLRDYEQYF.

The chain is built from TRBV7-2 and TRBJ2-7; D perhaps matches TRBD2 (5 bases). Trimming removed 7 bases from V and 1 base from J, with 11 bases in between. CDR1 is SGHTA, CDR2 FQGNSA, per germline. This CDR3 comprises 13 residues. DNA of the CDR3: TGTGCCAGCAAGGGAGACGCTTCCTACGAGCAGTACTTC. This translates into CASKGDASYEQYF.

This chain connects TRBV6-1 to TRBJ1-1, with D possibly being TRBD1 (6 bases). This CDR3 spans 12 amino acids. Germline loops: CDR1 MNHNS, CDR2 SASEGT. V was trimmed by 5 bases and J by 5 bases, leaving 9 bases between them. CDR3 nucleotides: TGTGCCAGCAGTTTGGACAGAACTGAAGCTTTCTTT. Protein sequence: CASSLDRTEAFF.

The CDR3 DNA follows: TGTGCCAGCCCCCCGGTGGGAGAAAAACTGTTTTTT. Amino acid sequence: CASPPVGEKLFF. This chain links TRBV6-4 with TRBJ1-4; no clear D gene. The V end was cut by 8 bases, the J end by 8 bases, with 12 bases between. Per germline, CDR1 MRHNA and CDR2 SNTAGT. The CDR3 extends over 12 amino acids.

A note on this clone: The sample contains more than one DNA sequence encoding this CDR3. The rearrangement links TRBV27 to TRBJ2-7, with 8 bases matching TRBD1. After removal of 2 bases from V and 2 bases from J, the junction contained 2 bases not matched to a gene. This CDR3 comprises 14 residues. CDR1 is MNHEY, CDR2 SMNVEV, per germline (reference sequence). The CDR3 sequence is CASSLGDRTYEQYF. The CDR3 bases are TGTGCCAGCAGTTTAGGGGACAGGACCTACGAGCAGTACTTC.

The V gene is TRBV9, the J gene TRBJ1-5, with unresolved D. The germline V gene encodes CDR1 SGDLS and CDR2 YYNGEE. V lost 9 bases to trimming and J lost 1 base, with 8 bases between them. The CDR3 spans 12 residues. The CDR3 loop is CAIRGSNQPQHF. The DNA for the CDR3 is TGTGCCATCCGGGGAAGCAATCAGCCCCAGCATTTT.

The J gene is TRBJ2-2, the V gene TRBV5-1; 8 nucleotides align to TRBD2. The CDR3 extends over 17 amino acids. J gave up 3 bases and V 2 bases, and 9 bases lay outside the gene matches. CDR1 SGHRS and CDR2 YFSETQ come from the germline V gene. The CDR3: CASSFGSGNVYTGELFF. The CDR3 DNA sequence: TGCGCCAGCAGCTTTGGTAGCGGGAACGTTTACACCGGGGAGCTGTTTTTT.